The 12 T cell receptor beta chains reported below all come from one sample, sequenced in a study of identical twins. Each CDR3 protein gets one entry after TCRdb re-called the 5' RACE reads with MiXCR. Here the sample spans about 200,000 distinct CDR3 sequences, roughly a tenth being singletons. What was sequenced was memory T cells sorted from blood. All receptors derive from a man between 50 and 59 years old in good health.

V and J are TRBV5-6 and TRBJ2-3, with D uncertain. Germline CDR1 SGHDT, CDR2 YYEEEE. V lost 5 bases to trimming and J lost 3 bases, with 16 bases between them. The CDR3 sequence is 15 residues long. The CDR3 DNA follows: TGTGCCAGCAGACCCGACCCCGGGCGGACAGATACGCAGTATTTT. It specifies CASRPDPGRTDTQYF. Full variable domain (remainder filled in from reference TRBV5-6 and TRBJ2-3): DAGVTQSPTHLIKTRGQQVTLRCSPKSGHDTVSWYQQALGQGPQFIFQYYEEEERQRGNFPDRFSGHQFPNYSSELNVNALLLGDSALYLCASRPDPGRTDTQYFGPGTRLTVL.

This chain uses TRBV5-1 with TRBJ1-1, with D tentatively TRBD1 (6 bases). Trimming pared 4 bases from V and 3 bases from J, leaving 13 bases between. The CDR3 consists of 14 residues. The germline CDR1 and CDR2 sequences are SGHRS and YFSETQ. The CDR3 sequence is CASSTRGADTEAFF. The CDR3 nucleotides read TGCGCCAGCAGCACAAGGGGGGCTGACACTGAAGCTTTCTTT.

This clonotype was picked up many times. This chain uses TRBV4-1 with TRBJ1-1, with 7 bases lining up with TRBD1. The CDR3 is 13 residues long. Per the germline V gene, CDR1 is MGHRA and CDR2 is YSYEKL. Trimming at V came to 0 bases and at J to 10 bases, leaving 5 bases not matched to a gene. CDR3 region: CASSQDYRGLAFF. In DNA, the CDR3 is TGCGCCAGCAGCCAAGATTATAGGGGGCTAGCTTTCTTT.

There are a few counts of this clonotype. The V gene is TRBV5-5, the J gene TRBJ1-2; D not certain. Germline values: CDR1 SGHKS, CDR2 YYEKEE (reference sequence). The CDR3 length is 12 residues. V lost 2 bases, J lost 8 bases, and 10 bases lay in between. The CDR3 sequence: CASSFMAGGYTF. Written as DNA, the CDR3 is TGTGCCAGCAGCTTTATGGCGGGAGGCTACACCTTC.

This clonotype was seen at least ten times. The V and J genes are TRBV4-2 and TRBJ1-6, with D tentatively TRBD1 (5 bases). The CDR3 is 13 residues long. The germline V gene encodes CDR1 LGHNA and CDR2 YNFKEQ. V was clipped by 2 bases and J by 9 bases, with 8 bases between them. Here the CDR3 reads CASSQQGRSPLHF. The CDR3 DNA sequence: TGTGCCAGCAGCCAACAGGGTCGTTCACCCCTCCACTTT.

The chain combines TRBV6-1 with TRBJ1-1; the D gene is possibly TRBD1 (5 bases). The V and J ends lost 0 bases and 11 bases respectively, with 10 bases between them. The CDR3 spans 12 residues. The germline V gene has CDR1 MNHNS and CDR2 SASEGT. The CDR3 nucleotides are TGTGCCAGCAGTGAAGCGCGGACAAGGGCTTTCTTT. It yields the protein CASSEARTRAFF.

The rearrangement joins TRBV18 to TRBJ1-5; D gene uncertain. CDR3 length: 14 amino acids. In germline, CDR1 is KGHSH, CDR2 LQKENI. The germline V and J ends were trimmed by 6 bases and 1 base, with 10 bases remaining between them. The CDR3 region is CASSRRESNQPQHF. CDR3 sequence (DNA): TGTGCCAGCTCTAGGAGGGAGAGCAATCAGCCCCAGCATTTT.

This clonotype was detected ten times or more. The chain carries TRBV28 and TRBJ2-7; no firm D call. Germline V gene data show CDR1 as MDHEN and CDR2 as SYDVKM. Trimming pared 2 bases from V and 2 bases from J, leaving 10 bases between. CDR3 size: 14 residues. CDR3 loop: CASSLVSGAYEQYF. The CDR3 DNA is TGTGCCAGCAGTTTAGTGTCGGGTGCCTACGAGCAGTACTTC.

This clonotype occurred a few times. The chain carries TRBV7-2 and TRBJ2-1; D is unclear. In germline, CDR1 is SGHTA, CDR2 FQGNSA. V dropped 5 bases and J dropped 4 bases, with 12 bases sitting between them. This CDR3 is 14 amino acids long. The DNA of the CDR3 is TGTGCCAGCAGCCCGATGATAACGTACAATGAGCAGTTCTTC. It codes for CASSPMITYNEQFF.

The genes are TRBV6-9 and TRBJ2-7, with TRBD2 matching 12 bases. The CDR3 is made up of 14 amino acids. Germline trimming cut 9 bases from V and 4 bases from J; bases unmatched to any gene: 7. Germline CDR1 reads MNHGY; CDR2 reads SVAAGI. Here the CDR3 reads CARHTGTSGYEQYF. In DNA form, the CDR3 reads TGTGCCAGACATACTGGGACTAGCGGGTACGAGCAGTACTTC.

This clonotype turned up a few times. This chain joins TRBV7-9 and TRBJ2-1; 8 positions agree with TRBD2. The V gene end was trimmed by 0 bases and the J gene end by 7 bases; junction bases not matched to a gene: 5. Germline CDR1 reads SEHNR; CDR2 reads FQNEAQ (reference sequence). The CDR3 has 15 residues. CDR3 region: CASSLASGIWNEQFF. In nucleotides, the CDR3 is TGTGCCAGCAGCTTAGCTAGCGGGATTTGGAATGAGCAGTTCTTC.

In its sample, this clonotype was seen many times. The CDR3 loop reads CASSFRERYEQYF. In DNA form, the CDR3 reads TGTGCCAGCAGTTTCCGGGAGCGGTACGAGCAGTACTTC. This chain links TRBV12-3 or TRBV12-4 with TRBJ2-7; TRBD2 might be the D (6 bases). Trimming shortened V by 3 bases and J by 4 bases, and 10 bases separated the two germline ends. This CDR3 spans 13 amino acids.